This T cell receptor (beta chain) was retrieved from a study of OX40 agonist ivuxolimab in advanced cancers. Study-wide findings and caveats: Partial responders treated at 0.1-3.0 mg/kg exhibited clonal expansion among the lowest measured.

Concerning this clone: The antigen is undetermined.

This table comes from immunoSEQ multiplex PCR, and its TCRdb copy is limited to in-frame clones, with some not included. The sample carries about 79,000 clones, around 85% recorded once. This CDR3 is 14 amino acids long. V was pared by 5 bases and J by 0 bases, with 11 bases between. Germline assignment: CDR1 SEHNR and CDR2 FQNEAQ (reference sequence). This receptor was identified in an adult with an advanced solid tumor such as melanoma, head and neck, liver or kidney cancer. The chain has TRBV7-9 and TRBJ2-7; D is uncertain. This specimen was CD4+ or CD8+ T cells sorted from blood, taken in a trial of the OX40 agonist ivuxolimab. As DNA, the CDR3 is TGTGCCAGCAGCCTACCAGCGTTCTCCTACGAGCAGTACTTC. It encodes CASSLPAFSYEQYF.